The clone carrying this T cell receptor beta chain was seen a handful of times. Its antigen is still unknown. The data originate from a study of blood T cells in healthy people across ages. Study overall: The capture of about one barcoded beta molecule per two T cells was achieved by template switching. Findings of the study overall: The study lacked donor CMV status, which possibly confounded expanded clonotype changes.

The second PCR ran about 7 to 12 cycles with a sample-barcoded 5' primer and J-beta primers. A minimum of 2.5 million CDR3-containing paired-end reads was obtained for each sample. One entry per CDR3 protein results from TCRdb running MiXCR on the 5' RACE reads. The table records about 1.1 million distinct CDR3 sequences, around two fifths of them present only once. The V end lost 7 bases, the J end lost 4 bases, and 14 bases lay between the germline ends. The CDR3 totals 14 residues. The V gene's germline CDR1 is MNHEY and CDR2 SMNVEV (reference sequence). The sample comprised blood. This receptor was taken from a man younger than 30 in good health. The gene calls are TRBV27 and TRBJ2-1; D is perhaps TRBD2 (7 bases). The CDR3, as DNA: TGTGCCAGCACGGGGGGCCTAAGGTACAATGAGCAGTTCTTC. This sequence encodes CASTGGLRYNEQFF.